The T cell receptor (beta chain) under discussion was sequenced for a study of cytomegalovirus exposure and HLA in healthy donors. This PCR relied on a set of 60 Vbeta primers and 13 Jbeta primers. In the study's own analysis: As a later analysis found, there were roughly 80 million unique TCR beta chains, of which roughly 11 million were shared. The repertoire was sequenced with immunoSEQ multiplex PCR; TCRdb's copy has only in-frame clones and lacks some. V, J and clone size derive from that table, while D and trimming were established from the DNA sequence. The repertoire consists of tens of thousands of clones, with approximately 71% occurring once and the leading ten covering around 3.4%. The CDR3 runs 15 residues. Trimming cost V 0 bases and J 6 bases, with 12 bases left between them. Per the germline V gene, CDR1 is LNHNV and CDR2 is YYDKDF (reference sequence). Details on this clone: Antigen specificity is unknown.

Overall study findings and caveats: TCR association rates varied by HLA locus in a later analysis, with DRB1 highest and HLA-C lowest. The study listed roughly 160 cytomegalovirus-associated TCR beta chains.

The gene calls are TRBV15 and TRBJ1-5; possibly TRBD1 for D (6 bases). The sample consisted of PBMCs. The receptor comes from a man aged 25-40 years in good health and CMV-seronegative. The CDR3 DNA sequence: TGTGCCACCAGCAGAGAGGGGGGGCCCGCTCAGCCCCAGCATTTT. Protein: CATSREGGPAQPQHF. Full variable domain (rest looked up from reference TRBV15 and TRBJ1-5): DAMVIQNPRYQVTQFGKPVTLSCSQTLNHNVMYWYQQKSSQAPKLLFHYYDKDFNNEADTPDNFQSRRPNTSFCFLDIRSPGLGDTAMYLCATSREGGPAQPQHFGDGTRLSIL.